This record looks at one TCR beta chain sequence and its context. The sample holds many counts of this clone. There is no known antigen for this receptor. Per-base quality was not reported, and no clone a single base away is much larger than it. No treatment had been received by any patient before thyroid surgery. Using T-cell receptor beta sequencing, the study looked back at clinical samples from patients collected from about 2011 to 2019. The sample comes from a study of metastatic and nonmetastatic thyroid tumors (dated by TCRdb to 2020 to 2022). Broadly, across the study: The researchers compared repertoires between peripheral blood samples and tumor or nodule tissue samples from patients with malignant or benign thyroid disease.

Libraries came from PCR. For sequencing, an Illumina HiSeq 4000 was employed. High-throughput sequencing was used to profile the TCR beta-chain CDR3 region of every patient. On the authors' methods: A classifier to discriminate distant-metastatic papillary thyroid cancer patients was built from CDR3 differences across clinicopathological groups. The Shannon index was used to measure repertoire diversity, and the Morisita-Horn index was used to measure how similar tumor and blood repertoires were. TCRdb handled the public reads itself, with Q25 trimming in fastp and clone calling in MiXCR, and kept productive beta chains. The V and J calls were not made by the authors but by TCRdb's processing. The sample table holds about 16,000 clones, of which 12% were seen once. The biggest ten clones account for 15% to 20% of the sample. Points the paper makes about the study in general: In both blood and tumor samples, TCR beta diversity was reported to be significantly higher in malignant tumors than in benign nodules.

This clonotype was obtained from a female donor with papillary thyroid cancer or a benign thyroid nodule (not recorded which). Some clones in this sample may be carry-over from other donors' samples. Sequencing was done on a sample of tumor tissue.

The CDR3 region: CASSEYGRNYGYTF. The DNA reads as follows: TGTGCCAGCAGTGAATACGGTCGAAACTATGGCTACACCTTC. Recombination connected TRBV25-1 to TRBJ1-2, with the D gene not clear enough to name. V is cut by 0 bases and J by 2 bases, and the space between the germline ends is 7 bases. The CDR3 contains 14 residues, cysteine and phenylalanine counted. Only CDR3 DNA remains: 42 bases, in frame from the first base. CDR1 MGHDK and CDR2 SYGVNS are derived from the germline V gene.